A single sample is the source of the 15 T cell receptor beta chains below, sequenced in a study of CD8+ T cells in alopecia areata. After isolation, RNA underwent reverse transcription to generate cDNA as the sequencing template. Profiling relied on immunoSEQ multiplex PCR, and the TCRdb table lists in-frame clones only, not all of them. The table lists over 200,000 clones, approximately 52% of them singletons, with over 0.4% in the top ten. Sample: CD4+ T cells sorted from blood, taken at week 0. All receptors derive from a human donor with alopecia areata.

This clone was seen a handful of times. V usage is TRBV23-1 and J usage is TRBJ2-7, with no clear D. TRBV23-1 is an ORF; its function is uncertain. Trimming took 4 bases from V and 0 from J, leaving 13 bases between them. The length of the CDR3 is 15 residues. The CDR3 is CASSPFQQSSYEQYF. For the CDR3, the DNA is TGCGCCAGCAGTCCCTTCCAACAGAGCTCCTACGAGCAGTACTTC.

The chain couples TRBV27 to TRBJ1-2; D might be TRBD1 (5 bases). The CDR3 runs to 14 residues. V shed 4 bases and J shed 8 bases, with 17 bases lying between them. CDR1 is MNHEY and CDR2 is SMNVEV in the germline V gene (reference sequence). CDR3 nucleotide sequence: TGTGCCAGCAGTTCCGGGACGGACCTGGGCGGCTACACCTTC. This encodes CASSSGTDLGGYTF.

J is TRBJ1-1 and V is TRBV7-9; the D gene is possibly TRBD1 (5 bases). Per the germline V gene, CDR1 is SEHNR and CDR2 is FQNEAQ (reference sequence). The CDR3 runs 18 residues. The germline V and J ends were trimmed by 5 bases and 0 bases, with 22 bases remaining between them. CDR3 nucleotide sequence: TGTGCCAGCAGCCCGAGAAGGCGGGACGACGGCCTGAACACTGAAGCTTTCTTT. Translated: CASSPRRRDDGLNTEAFF.

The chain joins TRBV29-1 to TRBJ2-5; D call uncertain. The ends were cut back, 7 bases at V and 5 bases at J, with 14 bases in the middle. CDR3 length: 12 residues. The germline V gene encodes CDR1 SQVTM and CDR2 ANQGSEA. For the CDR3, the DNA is TGCAGCGGACTCCCCCCAAGTGAGACCCAGTACTTC. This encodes CSGLPPSETQYF. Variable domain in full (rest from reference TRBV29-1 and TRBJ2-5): SAVISQKPSRDICQRGTSLTIQCQVDSQVTMMFWYRQQPGQSLTLIATANQGSEATYESGFVIDKFPISRPNLTFSTLTVSNMSPEDSSIYLCSGLPPSETQYFGPGTRLLVL.

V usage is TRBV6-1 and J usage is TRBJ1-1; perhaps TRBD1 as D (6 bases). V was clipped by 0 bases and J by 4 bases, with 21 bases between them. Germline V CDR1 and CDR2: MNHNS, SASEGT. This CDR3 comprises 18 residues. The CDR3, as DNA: TGTGCCAGCAGTGAAGCGCGGAGGGGCTTGGGGGGCGGCACTGAAGCTTTCTTT. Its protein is CASSEARRGLGGGTEAFF.

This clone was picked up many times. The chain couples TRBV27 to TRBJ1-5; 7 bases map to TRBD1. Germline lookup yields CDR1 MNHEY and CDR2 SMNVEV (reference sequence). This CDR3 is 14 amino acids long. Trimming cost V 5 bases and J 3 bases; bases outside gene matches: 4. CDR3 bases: TGTGCCAGCAGTCAGGACAGGAACAATCAGCCCCAGCATTTT. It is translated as CASSQDRNNQPQHF.

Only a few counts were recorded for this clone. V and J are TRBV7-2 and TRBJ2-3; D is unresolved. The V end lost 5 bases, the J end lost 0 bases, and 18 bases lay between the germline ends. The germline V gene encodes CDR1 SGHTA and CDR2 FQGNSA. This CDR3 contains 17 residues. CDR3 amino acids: CASSAYHTGFSTDTQYF. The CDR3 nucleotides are TGTGCCAGCAGCGCCTACCATACCGGGTTTAGCACAGATACGCAGTATTTT. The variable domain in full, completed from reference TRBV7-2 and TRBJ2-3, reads GAGVSQSPSNKVTEKGKDVELRCDPISGHTALYWYRQSLGQGLEFLIYFQGNSAPDKSGLPSDRFSAERTGGSVSTLTIQRTQQEDSAVYLCASSAYHTGFSTDTQYFGPGTRLTVL.

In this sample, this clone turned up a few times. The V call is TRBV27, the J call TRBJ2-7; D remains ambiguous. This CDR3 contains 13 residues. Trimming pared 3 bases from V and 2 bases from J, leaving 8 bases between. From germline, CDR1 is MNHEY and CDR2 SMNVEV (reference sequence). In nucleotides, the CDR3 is TGTGCCAGCAGTTTTCGGAAGGCCTACGAGCAGTACTTC. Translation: CASSFRKAYEQYF.

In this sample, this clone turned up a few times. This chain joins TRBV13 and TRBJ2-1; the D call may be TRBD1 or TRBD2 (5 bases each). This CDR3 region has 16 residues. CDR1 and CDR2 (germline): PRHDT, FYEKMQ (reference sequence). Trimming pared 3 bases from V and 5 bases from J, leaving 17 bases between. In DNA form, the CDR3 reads TGTGCCAGCAGCTTTTTGACGGGGCAGGGCGACAATGAGCAGTTCTTC. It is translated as CASSFLTGQGDNEQFF.

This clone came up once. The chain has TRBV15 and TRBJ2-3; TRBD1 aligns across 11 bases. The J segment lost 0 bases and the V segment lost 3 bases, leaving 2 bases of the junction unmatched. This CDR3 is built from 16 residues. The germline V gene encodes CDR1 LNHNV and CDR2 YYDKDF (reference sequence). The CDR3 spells CATSRGQGDSTDTQYF. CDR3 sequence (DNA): TGTGCCACCAGCAGGGGACAGGGGGATAGCACAGATACGCAGTATTTT.

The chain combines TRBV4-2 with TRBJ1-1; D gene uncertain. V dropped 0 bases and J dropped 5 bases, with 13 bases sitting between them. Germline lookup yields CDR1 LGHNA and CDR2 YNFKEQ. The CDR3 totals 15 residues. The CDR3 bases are TGTGCCAGCAGCCAAGAGTGGCAGGTCATTACTGAAGCTTTCTTT. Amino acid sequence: CASSQEWQVITEAFF.

In nucleotides, the CDR3 is TGCGCCAGCGCCAATCCGACAGGGTATGGCTACACCTTC. Its protein product is CASANPTGYGYTF. The chain carries TRBV23-1 and TRBJ1-2; 7 bases fit TRBD1. TRBV23-1 is given ORF status, its function remaining uncertain. Trimming removed 8 bases from V and 5 bases from J; junction bases left unmatched: 8. The CDR3 sequence is 13 residues long.

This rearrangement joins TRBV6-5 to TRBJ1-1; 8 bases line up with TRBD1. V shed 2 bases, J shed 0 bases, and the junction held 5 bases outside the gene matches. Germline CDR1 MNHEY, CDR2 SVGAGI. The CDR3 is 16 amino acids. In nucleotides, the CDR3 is TGTGCCAGCAGTTACGGGCAGGGGGCTCTGAACACTGAAGCTTTCTTT. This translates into CASSYGQGALNTEAFF.

The CDR3 sequence: CASKGDTEAFF. The CDR3 DNA reads as TGTGCCAGCAAGGGAGACACTGAAGCTTTCTTT. The rearrangement uses TRBV2 and TRBJ1-1; D ambiguous. There are 11 residues in the CDR3. V lost 7 bases, J lost 3 bases, and 6 bases lay in between. CDR1 and CDR2 from the germline V gene are SNHLY and FYNNEI.

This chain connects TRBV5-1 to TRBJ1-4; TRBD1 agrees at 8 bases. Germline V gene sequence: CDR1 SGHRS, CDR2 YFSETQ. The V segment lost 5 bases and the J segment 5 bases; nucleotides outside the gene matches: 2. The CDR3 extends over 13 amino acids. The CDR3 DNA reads TGCGCCAGCAGTCGGACAGGGAATGAAAAACTGTTTTTT. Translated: CASSRTGNEKLFF.